Each of the 19 T cell receptor beta chains below was sequenced from the same sample in a study of T-cell reconstitution after alpha-beta-depleted transplantation in children. TCRbeta library construction was performed incorporating unique molecular identifiers. In TCRdb, the PCR reads were re-called with MiXCR into one record per CDR3 protein. The top ten hold around 0.8% of the sample, which has under 850,000 distinct CDR3 sequences, around 14% seen once. The sequencing used PBMCs, collected before TCRalphabeta/CD19-depleted stem cell transplant. These receptors were collected from a girl aged 2 to 10 with congenital amegakaryocytic thrombocytopenia, due to receive a stem cell transplant.

J is TRBJ2-7 and V is TRBV7-2, with 7 bases aligning to TRBD1. V shed 0 bases, J shed 2 bases, and the junction held 10 bases outside the gene matches. The CDR3 runs 17 residues. Germline values: CDR1 SGHTA, CDR2 FQGNSA. CDR3 loop: CASSLAFRTGATYEQYF. CDR3 coding DNA: TGTGCCAGCAGCTTAGCGTTTCGGACAGGAGCTACCTACGAGCAGTACTTC.

Notes on this clonotype: A much larger clone sits a single nucleotide away, making a read error possible. The chain links TRBV28 to TRBJ2-5, with TRBD2 matching 10 bases. The V gene's germline CDR1 is MDHEN and CDR2 SYDVKM. This CDR3 has 14 residues. The CDR3 DNA is TGTGCCGGCAGGGTGACTAGCGGGCAAGAGACCCAGTACTTC. Its protein is CAGRVTSGQETQYF.

This clonotype was seen at least ten times. The chain is built from TRBV12-3 or TRBV12-4 and TRBJ1-2; 11 nucleotides match TRBD1. The CDR3 runs 13 residues. Unmatched junction bases numbered 1, after V lost 6 bases and J lost 4 bases. The DNA of the CDR3 is TGTGCCAGCAGGGGACAGGGGGGCTATGGCTACACCTTC. Translating it yields CASRGQGGYGYTF.

This clonotype has only a few counts. V gene TRBV19 combines with J gene TRBJ2-5; D not certain. CDR1 and CDR2 from the germline V gene are LNHDA and SQIVND (reference sequence). V was trimmed by 1 base and J by 2 bases, leaving 11 bases between them. CDR3 length equals 15 residues. CDR3 in amino acids: CASSIGGPIQETQYF. In DNA form, the CDR3 reads TGTGCCAGTAGTATAGGCGGACCGATACAAGAGACCCAGTACTTC.

This clonotype was observed at least ten times. The chain is built from TRBV27 and TRBJ1-1; the D gene is possibly TRBD1 (6 bases). The CDR3 totals 14 residues. The ends were cut back, 7 bases at V and 0 bases at J, with 12 bases in the middle. From germline, CDR1 is MNHEY and CDR2 SMNVEV (reference sequence). CDR3: CASTAGALNTEAFF. The CDR3 DNA follows: TGTGCCAGCACAGCAGGGGCTTTGAACACTGAAGCTTTCTTT.

Only a few counts were recorded for this clonotype. V is TRBV5-1 and J is TRBJ2-3, with D perhaps TRBD1 (6 bases). The V gene lost 3 bases and the J gene lost 0 bases, with 11 bases spanning the gap. CDR3 length: 15 amino acids. The germline CDR1 and CDR2 sequences are SGHRS and YFSETQ. Here the CDR3 DNA reads TGCGCCAGCAGCTCTTCCGACAGGAGCACAGATACGCAGTATTTT. Protein sequence: CASSSSDRSTDTQYF.

This clonotype was counted many times. The V and J genes are TRBV5-1 and TRBJ2-4; tentatively, D is TRBD1 (6 bases). CDR1 SGHRS and CDR2 YFSETQ come from the germline V gene. CDR3 size: 15 residues. Trimming cost V 0 bases and J 0 bases, with 7 bases left between them. As DNA, the CDR3 is TGCGCCAGCAGCTTGGTAGGGGGAGCCAAAAACATTCAGTACTTC. Translated, it gives CASSLVGGAKNIQYF.

This clonotype was seen at least ten times. The chain couples TRBV11-2 to TRBJ2-7, with 11 bases identical to TRBD2. In germline, CDR1 is SGHAT, CDR2 FQNNGV. The CDR3 runs 15 residues. Losses at the gene ends were 7 bases for V and 5 bases for J; bases not matched to a gene: 10. In nucleotides, the CDR3 is TGTGCCAGCACCATACCGGGACTAGCGGCCGACGAGCAGTACTTC. It is translated as CASTIPGLAADEQYF.

J is TRBJ2-1 and V is TRBV7-7; TRBD1 matches at 7 bases. The CDR3 totals 14 residues. J was trimmed by 9 bases and V by 1 base; bases with no gene match: 6. Germline lookup yields CDR1 SSHAT and CDR2 FNYEAQ (reference sequence). The CDR3 DNA sequence: TGTGCCAGCAGCTTAGAGCCAGGGGGAAGTGAGCAGTTCTTC. This sequence encodes CASSLEPGGSEQFF.

With respect to this clonotype: Just one base apart from a much larger clone, this may be a read error. V and J are TRBV4-1 and TRBJ2-1; weak D call: TRBD1 (5 bases). Per the germline V gene, CDR1 is MGHRA and CDR2 is YSYEKL. This CDR3 has 16 residues. CDR3 residues: CARSQASVREYNEQFF. The DNA for the CDR3 is TGCGCCCGCAGCCAAGCTAGTGTCAGGGAATACAATGAGCAGTTCTTC.

There are a few counts of this clonotype. This chain links TRBV12-5 with TRBJ2-1, with unresolved D. The V end was cut by 2 bases, the J end by 7 bases, with 12 bases between. The germline CDR1 and CDR2 sequences are LGHNT and FRNRAP. CDR3 length: 14 amino acids. The CDR3 region is CASGLWVSDNEQFF. The CDR3 bases are TGTGCTAGTGGTTTGTGGGTATCGGATAATGAGCAGTTCTTC. The variable domain in full, with the rest retrieved from reference TRBV12-5 and TRBJ2-1, is DARVTQTPRHKVTEMGQEVTMRCQPILGHNTVFWYRQTMMQGLELLAYFRNRAPLDDSGMPKDRFSAEMPDATLATLKIQPSEPRDSAVYFCASGLWVSDNEQFFGPGTRLTVL.

This clonotype was picked up many times. The J gene is TRBJ2-1, the V gene TRBV20-1; possibly TRBD1 for D (5 bases). The CDR3 is made up of 14 amino acids. The V and J ends lost 3 bases and 8 bases respectively, with 17 bases between them. In germline, CDR1 is DFQATT, CDR2 SNEGSKA (reference sequence). The CDR3 DNA reads as TGCAGTGCTAGGGGCCAGGTCAGCAGGGATGAGCAGTTCTTC. This translates into CSARGQVSRDEQFF.

The sample holds many counts of this clonotype. The V and J genes are TRBV7-9 and TRBJ2-6; no clear D. This CDR3 has 15 residues. The V end was cut by 3 bases, the J end by 1 base, with 7 bases between. Germline V CDR1 and CDR2: SEHNR, FQNEAQ (reference sequence). The CDR3 DNA sequence: TGTGCCAGCAGCTTGTCCGAATCTGGGGCCAACGTCCTGACTTTC. Translation: CASSLSESGANVLTF. Full variable domain (missing parts from reference TRBV7-9 and TRBJ2-6): DTGVSQNPRHKITKRGQNVTFRCDPISEHNRLYWYRQTLGQGPEFLTYFQNEAQLEKSRLLSDRFSAERPKGSFSTLEIQRTEQGDSAMYLCASSLSESGANVLTFGAGSRLTVL.

This clonotype was found a few times. The chain combines TRBV5-1 with TRBJ2-6; D may be TRBD1 (6 bases). The CDR3 covers 16 residues. V dropped 4 bases and J dropped 0 bases, with 11 bases sitting between them. In germline, CDR1 is SGHRS, CDR2 YFSETQ. The CDR3 spells CASSRAGDSGANVLTF. The CDR3 nucleotides read TGCGCCAGCAGCAGGGCAGGGGACTCTGGGGCCAACGTCCTGACTTTC.

This chain joins TRBV4-2 and TRBJ2-1; D is unresolved. V lost 5 bases and J 2 bases, leaving 13 bases between the germline ends. Germline V gene sequence: CDR1 LGHNA, CDR2 YNFKEQ. The CDR3 covers 15 residues. The CDR3 spells CASSENWRPYNEQFF. CDR3 sequence (DNA): TGTGCCAGCAGCGAAAACTGGCGGCCCTACAATGAGCAGTTCTTC.

This clonotype was seen at least ten times. V is TRBV20-1 and J is TRBJ1-2, with 9 bases aligning to TRBD1. V was clipped by 1 base and J by 8 bases; unmatched bases: 8. Germline CDR1 DFQATT, CDR2 SNEGSKA (reference sequence). This CDR3 has 14 amino acids. CDR3 sequence: CSARAGTGTVGYTF. CDR3 bases: TGCAGTGCTAGAGCCGGGACAGGGACAGTAGGCTACACCTTC.

This clonotype has just one count. This chain joins TRBV7-2 and TRBJ2-1; D may be TRBD1 or TRBD2 (5 bases each). The V gene's germline CDR1 is SGHTA and CDR2 FQGNSA. The CDR3 is made up of 13 amino acids. The V gene lost 2 bases and the J gene lost 13 bases, with 15 bases spanning the gap. CDR3 residues: CASSLNRADTQFF. CDR3 sequence (DNA): TGTGCCAGCAGCTTAAATCGAGCGGACACACAGTTCTTC.

This clonotype was recorded at least ten times. This rearrangement joins TRBV20-1 to TRBJ1-1; TRBD1 might be the D (5 bases). Germline-derived CDR1 and CDR2 are DFQATT and SNEGSKA (reference sequence). The CDR3 is 13 amino acids. V lost 2 bases to trimming and J lost 3 bases, with 10 bases between them. CDR3 loop: CSARRGVDTEAFF. DNA of the CDR3: TGCAGTGCTAGAAGGGGTGTTGACACTGAAGCTTTCTTT.

The rearrangement uses TRBV5-1 and TRBJ2-3, with 8 bases matching TRBD2. This CDR3 has 16 residues. V lost 0 bases to trimming and J lost 6 bases; unmatched junction nucleotides: 9. The V gene's germline CDR1 is SGHRS and CDR2 YFSETQ. CDR3 sequence (DNA): TGCGCCAGCAGCTTGGGTAGCGGGATAGGAGCGGATACGCAGTATTTT. Translated, it gives CASSLGSGIGADTQYF.